This T cell receptor (beta chain) was identified in a study of graft-versus-host responses after intestinal transplantation. Background on the study: Recipients got multivisceral, liver-intestinal, or isolated intestinal transplants.

V was shortened by 0 bases and J by 5 bases, with 6 bases between the two germline ends. The germline V gene encodes CDR1 SGHRS and CDR2 YFSETQ. CDR3 size: 13 residues. Study observations and caveats: Patients with graft-donor T cell macrochimerism had high graft-versus-host to host-versus-graft clonal ratios in allografts. Early HvG declines after transplant were associated with peak circulating GvH clone levels. Recipient marrow held GvH clones, some first seen in ileum or blood.

Only in-frame clones appear in the TCRdb table, and some are missing; sequencing was by immunoSEQ multiplex PCR. The profile covers about 26,000 clones, with 82% appearing a single time and 0.65% to 0.75% taken by the ten largest. Regarding this clone: What it binds is not known.

This sequence originates from a human donor who received an intestinal transplant. The V and J genes are TRBV5-1 and TRBJ2-4; a weak D match, TRBD2 (6 bases). The source was unstimulated CD4+ T cells sorted from spleen or lymph node cells, collected before intestinal transplant. This chain's CDR3 is CASSLGGENIQYF. CDR3 DNA: TGCGCCAGCAGCTTGGGCGGGGAAAACATTCAGTACTTC.